This TCR beta chain was retrieved from a study of cytomegalovirus exposure and HLA in healthy donors. Overall study findings and caveats: As was reported, the classifier diagnosed cytomegalovirus status with high specificity and sensitivity.

Comments on this clone: As yet, its antigen is unknown.

PCR was performed using 60 Vbeta and 13 Jbeta primers. The table came from immunoSEQ multiplex PCR; TCRdb's copy has only in-frame clones and leaves some out. The repertoire consists of 75,000 to 95,000 clones, with around 84% occurring once and the leading ten covering about 2.1%. From germline, CDR1 is SQVTM and CDR2 ANQGSEA. This CDR3 spans 15 amino acids. V dropped 4 bases and J dropped 6; count of bases not matched to a gene: 8. The chain combines TRBV29-1 with TRBJ2-3; TRBD1 matches at 12 bases. Input material: PBMCs. This TCR came from a young man in good health and CMV-seronegative. The CDR3 region is CSVGPRDRGLDTQYF. CDR3 nucleotide sequence: TGCAGCGTTGGGCCACGGGACAGGGGGCTGGATACGCAGTATTTT.